The T cell receptor beta chain under discussion was sequenced for a study of shared clonotypes between healthy human individuals. As for the study in general: Ranging from 18 to 49 in age, donors were two women and three men.

There are 11 residues in the CDR3. Study-wide points: When compared with the clonotypes that were shared by all four sorted-subset donors, the non-shared clonotypes turned out to have lower generation probabilities.

Replicate PCRs run on sorted subsets employed about 220 ng DNA, around 27,000 T cell genomes. Profiled with immunoSEQ multiplex PCR; TCRdb holds only in-frame clones, not every one. The sample includes nearly 750,000 clones, 72% of them seen just once. A note on this clone: What it binds is not known.

The sequence came from a woman in her thirties in good health. The rearrangement links TRBV1 to TRBJ1-4. TRBV1 corresponds to a pseudogene. The source material was memory CD4+ T cells sorted from blood. Subset specified: CD45RA-negative fraction. The CDR3 sequence: CTSSWNEKLFF. Written as DNA, the CDR3 is TGCACCAGCAGCTGGAACGAAAAACTGTTTTTT.